One and the same sample provided the 5 T cell receptor beta chains below, sequenced in a study of cytomegalovirus exposure and HLA in healthy donors. PCR involved 60 Vbeta and 13 Jbeta primers. This table comes from immunoSEQ multiplex PCR, and its TCRdb copy is limited to in-frame clones, with some not included. The sample has under 200,000 clones; around 81% are singletons. The material sequenced was PBMCs. Receptors were obtained from a woman younger than 30 in good health and CMV-seropositive.

The chain couples TRBV5-1 to TRBJ2-5; perhaps TRBD1 as D (7 bases). Germline CDR1 is SGHRS and CDR2 is YFSETQ. With 3 bases removed from V and 5 bases from J, the gap between germline ends came to 17 bases. The CDR3 is 15 residues long. The CDR3 spells CASSSGDREAETQYF. CDR3 nucleotide sequence: TGCGCCAGCAGCTCTGGAGACAGGGAGGCCGAGACCCAGTACTTC.

The sample holds one count of this clone. The J gene is TRBJ2-3, the V gene TRBV6-4; tentative D call: TRBD2 (7 bases). Trimming removed 6 bases at V and 0 bases at J, with 13 bases between. CDR1 is MRHNA and CDR2 is SNTAGT in the germline V gene. The CDR3 has 15 residues. The CDR3 reads CASSHGGLSTDTQYF. CDR3 nucleotide sequence: TGTGCCAGCAGCCACGGGGGGCTTAGCACAGATACGCAGTATTTT.

The V and J genes are TRBV6-5 and TRBJ1-1, with D uncertain. The CDR3 consists of 15 residues. V was shortened by 3 bases and J by 1 base, with 12 bases between the two germline ends. Germline CDR1 MNHEY, CDR2 SVGAGI. The CDR3 DNA follows: TGTGCCAGCAGTTATGCACAGTTCGAGAACACTGAAGCTTTCTTT. As protein: CASSYAQFENTEAFF.

V is TRBV5-1 and J is TRBJ1-2, with 7 bases aligning to TRBD1. Germline V gene sequence: CDR1 SGHRS, CDR2 YFSETQ. V gave up 0 bases and J gave up 0 bases; unmatched junction bases: 5. The CDR3 extends over 16 amino acids. In DNA, the CDR3 is TGCGCCAGCAGCTTGGCCGGGGACAGTCCTAACTATGGCTACACCTTC. This sequence encodes CASSLAGDSPNYGYTF.

This clone was found a few times. The gene calls are TRBV6-1 and TRBJ1-5; D is uncertain. Trimming stripped 2 bases from V and 6 bases from J, with 8 bases between. The CDR3 has 13 residues. CDR1 MNHNS and CDR2 SASEGT come from the germline V gene. This CDR3 reads CASSELRAQPQHF. Here the CDR3 DNA reads TGTGCCAGCAGTGAATTGAGGGCTCAGCCCCAGCATTTT.